The present T cell receptor beta chain was sequenced within a study of cytomegalovirus exposure and HLA in healthy donors. Primers: 60 Vbeta forward and 13 Jbeta reverse. Sequencing used immunoSEQ multiplex PCR; TCRdb keeps in-frame clones, though not all of them. The data hold under 200,000 clones, with over 75% observed a single time. The CDR3 covers 14 residues. Germline V gene data show CDR1 as PRHDT and CDR2 as FYEKMQ (reference sequence). The chain uses TRBV13 and TRBJ2-5; TRBD1 matches at 10 bases. TRBJ2-7 explains the end of the DNA better; the J call may be wrong. The sequence was obtained from a woman between 50 and 59 years old in good health and CMV-seronegative. The specimen was PBMCs. CDR3 residues: CASSSGTGVAEQYF. The CDR3 DNA reads as TGTGCCAGCAGTTCCGGGACAGGGGTCGCCGAGCAGTACTTC.